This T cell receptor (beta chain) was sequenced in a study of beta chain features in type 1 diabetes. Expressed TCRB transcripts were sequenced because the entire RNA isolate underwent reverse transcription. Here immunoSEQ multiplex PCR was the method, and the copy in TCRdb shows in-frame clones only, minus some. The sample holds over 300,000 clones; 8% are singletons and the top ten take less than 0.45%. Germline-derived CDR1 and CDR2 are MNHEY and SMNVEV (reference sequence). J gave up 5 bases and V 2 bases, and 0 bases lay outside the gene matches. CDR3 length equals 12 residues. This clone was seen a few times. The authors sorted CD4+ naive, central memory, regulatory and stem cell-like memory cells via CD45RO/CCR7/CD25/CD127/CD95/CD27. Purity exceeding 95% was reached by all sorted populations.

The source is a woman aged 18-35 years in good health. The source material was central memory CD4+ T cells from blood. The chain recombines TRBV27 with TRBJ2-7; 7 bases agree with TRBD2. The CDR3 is CASSLRGDEQYF. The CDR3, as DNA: TGTGCCAGCAGTTTACGGGGGGACGAGCAGTACTTC.